Listed below are T cell receptor beta chains from one sample, sequenced in a study of T-cell memory formation after mild COVID-19. MiXCR, run by TCRdb on the 5' RACE reads, gives a single entry per CDR3 protein. Seen here are about 440,000 distinct CDR3 sequences, about 20% observed once, and the top ten hold roughly 8%. The specimen sequenced was PBMCs or a T cell subset sorted from them (not recorded which). The receptors were sampled from an adult woman who had mild COVID-19 (a few samples of this study predate the infection). Cell type and time point are not known. The CDR3 runs from the conserved cysteine through the conserved F or W.

j_call v_call cdr3_aa
TRBJ1-6 TRBV15 CATSRDPGGISPLHF
TRBJ1-2 TRBV12-3/TRBV12-4 CASCFGGAYGYTF
TRBJ2-5 TRBV28 CASSEWEETQYF
TRBJ2-7 TRBV6-6 CASSVAGAAYEQYF
TRBJ1-3 TRBV12-3/TRBV12-4 CASSPPNGNTIYF
TRBJ2-3 TRBV15 CATRAGESTDTQYF
TRBJ2-1 TRBV7-3 CASSLTVAGGPDEQFF
TRBJ2-5 TRBV6-2/TRBV6-3 CASSYLGLKVKSRQETQYF
TRBJ2-5 TRBV11-2 CASSPRLETQYF
TRBJ1-6 TRBV6-6 CASRTEAGSPLHF
TRBJ1-1 TRBV7-9 CASSLAPGYEAFF
TRBJ2-1 TRBV9 CASSGSSGTHNEQFF
TRBJ2-3 TRBV12-3/TRBV12-4 CASLTGSTDTQYF
TRBJ1-4 TRBV5-6 CASSLPYRDSTTRLFF
TRBJ2-7 TRBV7-8 CASSLSRQVGEQYF
TRBJ2-1 TRBV12-3/TRBV12-4 CASSLARTPNEQFF
TRBJ1-5 TRBV3-1 CASSDSDSGIQPQHF
TRBJ1-4 TRBV7-9 CASSLGDRGMVRLFF
TRBJ1-1 TRBV28 CASSFQLMNTEAFF
TRBJ2-7 TRBV6-2/TRBV6-3 CASSYLQGADEQYF